Listed below are T cell receptor beta chains from one sample, sequenced in a study of blood T cells in healthy people across ages. TCRdb re-called the 5' RACE reads through MiXCR, storing one row per CDR3 protein. The table has 1.5 million or so distinct CDR3 sequences, 42% seen once. Sample: blood. The receptors stem from a young woman in good health. Each CDR3 is given with its conserved first and last residue. Fields, in order: D gene, J gene, clone size, V gene, CDR3 protein, CDR3 DNA. D genes are given only for firm matches. Size values are once, few and many counts, or a class for expanded clones, and some rows have none.

-	TRBJ2-7	few	TRBV28	CASSAPDSSSYEQYF	TGTGCCAGCAGTGCCCCCGACAGTAGCTCCTACGAGCAGTACTTC
TRBD2	TRBJ2-6	-	TRBV6-1	CASSSTGLAGVGANVLTF	TGTGCCAGCAGTAGTACGGGACTAGCGGGAGTTGGGGCCAACGTCCTGACTTTC
-	TRBJ2-2	-	TRBV7-9	CAHHSGALNTGELFF	TGTGCCCACCATTCCGGGGCCCTGAACACCGGGGAGCTGTTTTTT
-	TRBJ2-3	-	TRBV5-4	CASSAGSGIGTDTQYF	TGTGCCAGCAGCGCGGGATCAGGGATCGGTACAGATACGCAGTATTTT
TRBD2	TRBJ2-3	-	TRBV5-5	CASSPGLAGTNTDTQYF	TGTGCCAGCAGCCCGGGACTAGCGGGGACCAACACAGATACGCAGTATTTT
TRBD1	TRBJ1-3	-	TRBV6-1	CASTPPGGRSGNTIYF	TGTGCCAGCACACCCCCAGGGGGCCGCTCTGGAAACACCATATATTTT
TRBD1	TRBJ1-4	-	TRBV9	CASSVEGQSNEKLFF	TGTGCCAGCAGCGTGGAGGGACAGAGTAATGAAAAACTGTTTTTT
TRBD2	TRBJ2-1	-	TRBV5-1	CASSPPASGVSRSYNEQFF	TGCGCCAGCAGCCCCCCCGCTAGCGGGGTTTCTCGCTCCTACAATGAGCAGTTCTTC
TRBD1	TRBJ1-1	-	TRBV10-2	CASSELATGGNTEAFF	TGCGCCAGCAGTGAACTAGCGACAGGGGGGAACACTGAAGCTTTCTTT
TRBD2	TRBJ2-3	-	TRBV9	CASSARSLLAGPTDTQYF	TGTGCCAGCAGCGCCAGGTCCTTACTAGCGGGTCCCACAGATACGCAGTATTTT
-	TRBJ2-7	few	TRBV20-1	CSAPQGGVSYEQYF	TGCAGTGCTCCTCAGGGGGGGGTCTCCTACGAGCAGTACTTC
TRBD1	TRBJ1-2	-	TRBV6-1	CASSIYPGQGYNYGYTF	TGTGCCAGCAGTATATACCCGGGACAGGGCTACAACTATGGCTACACCTTC
-	TRBJ2-1	-	TRBV2	CASSEGEQDYNEQFF	TGTGCCAGCAGTGAAGGGGAACAGGACTACAATGAGCAGTTCTTC
TRBD1	TRBJ2-7	-	TRBV19	CASSIRQGAAYEQYF	TGTGCCAGTAGTATACGACAGGGGGCGGCCTACGAGCAGTACTTC
TRBD1	TRBJ1-2	-	TRBV3-1	CASSQTGAEGYTF	TGTGCCAGCAGCCAGACAGGGGCGGAGGGCTACACCTTC
-	TRBJ2-1	few	TRBV2	CASRDNSSPYNEQFF	TGTGCCAGCAGAGACAACTCGTCCCCCTACAATGAGCAGTTCTTC
-	TRBJ2-1	few	TRBV3-1	CASSHGERAYEQFF	TGTGCCAGCAGCCACGGGGAGAGGGCATATGAGCAGTTCTTC
-	TRBJ2-5	-	TRBV10-3	CAISESQGWETQYF	TGTGCCATCAGTGAGTCACAGGGTTGGGAGACCCAGTACTTC
TRBD2	TRBJ2-5	-	TRBV27	CASRDRLAGLGEQYF	TGTGCCAGCAGAGACAGACTAGCGGGGCTGGGTGAGCAGTACTTC